This TCR beta chain was sequenced for a study of early T cells in non-severe SARS-CoV-2 infection. Overall study context: Sequencing used unsorted whole-blood bulk RNA, so chains lack pairing.

Separate cDNA molecules each had unique molecular identifiers attached to them. Via MiXCR, TCRdb re-called the 5' RACE reads, giving one row per CDR3 protein. The table records under 70,000 distinct CDR3 sequences, about 7.6% of them present only once. Only a few counts were recorded for this clonotype. Its antigen is as yet unknown. The study's findings and limits: Anti-spike CD8 specificities were favored by VDJdb matching, whose results missed private and CD4 specificities.

V lost 2 bases, J lost 3 bases, and 7 bases stayed unmatched. Germline V lookup: CDR1 SGDLS, CDR2 YYNGEE. This CDR3 is 16 amino acids long. The rearrangement uses TRBV9 and TRBJ2-1; 8 positions match TRBD2. This receptor was identified in an adult who was a healthcare worker with PCR-confirmed SARS-CoV-2 infection or an uninfected control (not recorded which). Material: whole blood, obtained at baseline. CDR3 sequence reads: CASSVSTSGSYNEQFF. CDR3 bases: TGTGCCAGCAGCGTTTCCACTAGCGGAAGCTACAATGAGCAGTTCTTC.